The clone carrying this T cell receptor beta chain has a count of ten or more. The sample is drawn from a study of T-cell reconstitution after alpha-beta-depleted transplantation in children. Researchers prepared the TCRbeta library using unique molecular identifiers, the study reports. One entry per CDR3 protein results from TCRdb running MiXCR on the PCR reads. Among approximately 240,000 distinct CDR3 sequences listed, around 9.5% were seen once. Germline assignment: CDR1 SGHRS and CDR2 YFSETQ. V was clipped by 0 bases and J by 5 bases, with 11 bases between them. The CDR3 is 15 amino acids. Source: PBMCs from the stem cell graft donor, taken from the stem cell graft. This receptor was identified in a human donor who donated a stem cell graft to a child with acute lymphoblastic leukemia. This rearrangement joins TRBV5-1 to TRBJ1-4; D unresolved. CDR3 region: CASSLDATENEKLFF. CDR3 sequence (DNA): TGCGCCAGCAGCTTGGACGCGACGGAAAATGAAAAACTGTTTTTT.